Listed below are T cell receptor beta chains from one sample, sequenced in a study of T cells after yellow fever vaccination. From the 5' RACE reads, TCRdb called clonotypes with MiXCR, one entry per CDR3 protein. This table holds about 160,000 distinct CDR3 sequences, around 7.2% found once. The sequencing used CD4+ T cells sorted from PBMCs, collected 5 to 6 days after the first yellow fever vaccination. These receptor sequences come from a man aged 18 to 30 who received the YFV17D yellow fever vaccine. The CDR3 runs from the conserved cysteine through the conserved F or W. D genes are given only for firm matches. Rows give clone size only sometimes, using once, few, many, or a class for an expanded clone.

v_gene	j_gene	d_gene	abundance	CDR3aa	CDR3nt
TRBV6-5	TRBJ2-2	TRBD1	NA	CASSYHPGGTGELFF	TGTGCCAGCAGTTACCACCCAGGGGGAACCGGGGAGCTGTTTTTT
TRBV5-1	TRBJ2-6	NA	few	CASSHSPQESNTGANVLTF	TGCGCCAGCAGCCATTCCCCCCAGGAATCAAATACCGGGGCCAACGTCCTGACTTTC
TRBV5-6	TRBJ2-2	TRBD1	NA	CASSPDPTGGFGELFF	TGTGCCAGCAGCCCGGACCCGACAGGGGGCTTCGGGGAGCTGTTTTTT
TRBV3-1	TRBJ2-3	TRBD2	many	CASSQGRGTTSGGAADTQYF	TGTGCCAGCAGCCAGGGTCGAGGGACTACTAGCGGGGGGGCCGCAGATACGCAGTATTTT
TRBV5-1	TRBJ2-1	TRBD1	NA	CASSLAGGQGAGQFF	TGCGCCAGCAGCTTGGCCGGGGGACAGGGGGCCGGGCAGTTCTTC
TRBV6-5	TRBJ2-7	NA	few	CASSRRGYVRIGYEQYF	TGTGCCAGCAGCCGTCGAGGCTACGTAAGGATCGGCTACGAGCAGTACTTC
TRBV7-3	TRBJ1-1	NA	many	CASSTQGNTEAFF	TGTGCCAGCAGCACTCAGGGGAACACTGAAGCTTTCTTT
TRBV18	TRBJ2-5	TRBD1	many	CASSPTPGQGKETQYF	TGTGCCAGCTCACCGACACCGGGACAGGGGAAAGAGACCCAGTACTTC
TRBV7-9	TRBJ2-7	NA	few	CASSLIQGPYEQYF	TGTGCCAGCAGCTTAATACAGGGACCCTACGAGCAGTACTTC
TRBV29-1	TRBJ1-2	NA	many	CSVGEGTYGYTF	TGCAGCGTTGGTGAGGGTACCTATGGCTACACCTTC
TRBV20-1	TRBJ2-3	TRBD2	many	CSAPLAGGSADTQYF	TGCAGTGCACCCCTAGCGGGGGGGTCGGCGGATACGCAGTATTTT